This T cell receptor (beta chain) appears in the sequencing data of a study of CD4 T cells in relation to SARS-CoV-2 and coronaviruses. Study-wide context: A couple of subjects were Hispanic; patients were about eight males and a few females. General study results and limits: This crossreactivity analysis covered spike protein alone, no other viral proteins.

About this clone: As yet, its antigen is unknown.

CEF-cultured naive and memory CD4+ T cell DNA got survey-level sequencing. Sequencing used immunoSEQ multiplex PCR; TCRdb keeps in-frame clones, though not all of them. The sample contains some 40,000 clones, roughly 82% of which appear only once. Per the germline V gene, CDR1 is LGHDT and CDR2 is YNNKEL (reference sequence). Trimming took 5 bases from V and 4 from J, leaving 15 bases between them. This CDR3 is 15 amino acids long. This clonotype originated in an adult with COVID-19. Sequencing used memory CD4+ T cells from PBMCs, cultured in vitro. V and J are TRBV3-1 (or the pseudogene TRBV3-2) and TRBJ2-1, with a weak D call TRBD2 (6 bases). CDR3 amino acids: CASSSGTLRYNEQFF. The DNA for the CDR3 is TGTGCCAGCAGCTCCGGGACTCTCCGTTACAATGAGCAGTTCTTC.